This T cell receptor beta chain was sequenced for a study of identical twins. TCRdb re-analysed the 5' RACE reads in MiXCR, keeping a single row per CDR3 protein. This table has around 160,000 distinct CDR3 sequences, under 4.5% appearing once. This clonotype was seen at least ten times. The J segment lost 2 bases and the V segment lost 1 base, leaving 8 bases of the junction unmatched. The CDR3 is 18 amino acids. Germline V gives CDR1 SGHRS, CDR2 YFSETQ. The clonotype comes from a man aged 18 to 29 in good health. Input material: memory T cells sorted from blood. The chain recombines TRBV5-1 with TRBJ2-3, with 12 bases matching TRBD2. The CDR3 loop is CASSLLPSGRVVTDTQYF. CDR3 DNA: TGCGCCAGCAGCTTGCTGCCTAGCGGGAGGGTTGTCACAGATACGCAGTATTTT. Supplemented by reference TRBV5-1 and TRBJ2-3, the full variable domain reads KAGVTQTPRYLIKTRGQQVTLSCSPISGHRSVSWYQQTPGQGLQFLFEYFSETQRNKGNFPGRFSGRQFSNSRSEMNVSTLELGDSALYLCASSLLPSGRVVTDTQYFGPGTRLTVL.